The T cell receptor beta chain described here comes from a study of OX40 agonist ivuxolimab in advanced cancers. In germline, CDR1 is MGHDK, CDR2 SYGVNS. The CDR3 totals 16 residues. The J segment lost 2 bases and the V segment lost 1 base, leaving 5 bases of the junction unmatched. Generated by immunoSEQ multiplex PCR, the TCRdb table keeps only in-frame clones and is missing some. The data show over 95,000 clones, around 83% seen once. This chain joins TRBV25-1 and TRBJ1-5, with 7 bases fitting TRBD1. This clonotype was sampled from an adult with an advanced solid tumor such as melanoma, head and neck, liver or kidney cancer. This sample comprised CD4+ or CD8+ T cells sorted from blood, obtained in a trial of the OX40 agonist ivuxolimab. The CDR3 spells CASSESEGAGNQPQHF. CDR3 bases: TGTGCCAGCAGTGAATCAGAGGGGGCCGGCAATCAGCCCCAGCATTTT.